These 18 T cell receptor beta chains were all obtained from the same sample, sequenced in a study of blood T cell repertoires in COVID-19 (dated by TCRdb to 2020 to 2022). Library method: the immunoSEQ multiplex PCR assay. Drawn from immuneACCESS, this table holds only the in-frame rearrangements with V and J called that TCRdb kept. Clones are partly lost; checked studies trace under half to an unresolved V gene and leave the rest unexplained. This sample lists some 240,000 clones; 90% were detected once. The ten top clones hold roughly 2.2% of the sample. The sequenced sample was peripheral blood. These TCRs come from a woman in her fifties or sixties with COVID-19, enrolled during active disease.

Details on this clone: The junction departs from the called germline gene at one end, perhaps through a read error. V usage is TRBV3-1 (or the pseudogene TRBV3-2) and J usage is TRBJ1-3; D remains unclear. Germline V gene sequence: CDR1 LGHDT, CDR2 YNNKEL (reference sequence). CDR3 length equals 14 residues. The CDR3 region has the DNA TGTGCCAGCAGCCAAGTTGACTCTAGAAACACCATATATTTT. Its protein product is CASSQVDSRNTIYF.

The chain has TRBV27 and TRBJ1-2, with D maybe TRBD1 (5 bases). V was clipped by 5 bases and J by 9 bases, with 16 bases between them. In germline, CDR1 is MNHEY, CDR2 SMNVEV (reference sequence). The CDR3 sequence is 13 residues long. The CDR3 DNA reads TGTGCCAGCAGTAGCAGGGTCCCTGAGAGCTACACCTTC. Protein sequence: CASSSRVPESYTF.

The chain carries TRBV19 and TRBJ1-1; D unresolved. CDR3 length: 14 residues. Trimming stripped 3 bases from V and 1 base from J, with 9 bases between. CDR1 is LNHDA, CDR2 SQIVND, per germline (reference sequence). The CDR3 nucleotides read TGTGCCAGTAGTATGAGTGCAGGGAACACTGAAGCTTTCTTT. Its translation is CASSMSAGNTEAFF.

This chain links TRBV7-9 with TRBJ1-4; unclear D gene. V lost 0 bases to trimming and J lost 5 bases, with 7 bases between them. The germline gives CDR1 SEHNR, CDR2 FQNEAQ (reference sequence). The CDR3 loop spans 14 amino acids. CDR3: CASSLATQNEKLFF. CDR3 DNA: TGTGCCAGCAGCTTAGCGACACAGAATGAAAAACTGTTTTTT.

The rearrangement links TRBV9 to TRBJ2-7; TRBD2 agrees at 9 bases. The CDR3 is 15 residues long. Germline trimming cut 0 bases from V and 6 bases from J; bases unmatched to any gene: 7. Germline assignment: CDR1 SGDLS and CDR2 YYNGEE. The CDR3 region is CASSVDTSGRSEQYF. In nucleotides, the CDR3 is TGTGCCAGCAGCGTAGATACTAGCGGGCGATCCGAGCAGTACTTC.

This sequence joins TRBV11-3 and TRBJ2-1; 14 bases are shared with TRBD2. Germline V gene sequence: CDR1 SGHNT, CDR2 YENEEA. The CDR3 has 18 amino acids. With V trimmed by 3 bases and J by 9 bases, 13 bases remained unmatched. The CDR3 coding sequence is TGTGCCAGCAGCTTTTCCGGGACTAGCGGGGGCCGTGACGGTGAGCAGTTCTTC. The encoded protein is CASSFSGTSGGRDGEQFF.

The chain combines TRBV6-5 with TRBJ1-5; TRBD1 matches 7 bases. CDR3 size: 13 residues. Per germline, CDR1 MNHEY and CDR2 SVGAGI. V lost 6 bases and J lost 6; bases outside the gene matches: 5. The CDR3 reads CASSPRGAQPQHF. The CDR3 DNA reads TGTGCCAGCAGCCCCAGGGGGGCTCAGCCCCAGCATTTT.

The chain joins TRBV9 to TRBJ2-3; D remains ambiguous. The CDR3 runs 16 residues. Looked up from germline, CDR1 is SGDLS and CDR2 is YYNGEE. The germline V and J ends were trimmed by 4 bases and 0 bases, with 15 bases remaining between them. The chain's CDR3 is CASSPWQAISTDTQYF. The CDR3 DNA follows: TGTGCCAGCAGCCCTTGGCAGGCGATAAGCACAGATACGCAGTATTTT.

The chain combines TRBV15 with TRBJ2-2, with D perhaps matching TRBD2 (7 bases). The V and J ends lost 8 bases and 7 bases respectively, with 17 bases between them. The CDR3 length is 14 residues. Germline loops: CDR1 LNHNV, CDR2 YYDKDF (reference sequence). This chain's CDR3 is CATRGGGAGGELFF. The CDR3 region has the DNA TGTGCCACCCGGGGAGGGGGGGCCGGCGGGGAGCTGTTTTTT. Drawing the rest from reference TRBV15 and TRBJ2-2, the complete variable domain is DAMVIQNPRYQVTQFGKPVTLSCSQTLNHNVMYWYQQKSSQAPKLLFHYYDKDFNNEADTPDNFQSRRPNTSFCFLDIRSPGLGDTAMYLCATRGGGAGGELFFGEGSRLTVL.

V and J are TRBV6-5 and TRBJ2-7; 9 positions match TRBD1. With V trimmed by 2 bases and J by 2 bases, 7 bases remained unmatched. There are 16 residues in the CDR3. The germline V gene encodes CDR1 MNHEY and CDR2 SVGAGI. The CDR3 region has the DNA TGTGCCAGCAGTTACCTACGAGGGACAGGGACCTACGAGCAGTACTTC. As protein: CASSYLRGTGTYEQYF.

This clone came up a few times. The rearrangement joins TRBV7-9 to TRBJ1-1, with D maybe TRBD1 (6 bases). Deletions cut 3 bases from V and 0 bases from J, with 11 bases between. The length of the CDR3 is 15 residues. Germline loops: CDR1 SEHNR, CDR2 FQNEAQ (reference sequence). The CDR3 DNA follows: TGTGCCAGCAGCTTGGTGACAGGTATGAACACTGAAGCTTTCTTT. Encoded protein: CASSLVTGMNTEAFF.

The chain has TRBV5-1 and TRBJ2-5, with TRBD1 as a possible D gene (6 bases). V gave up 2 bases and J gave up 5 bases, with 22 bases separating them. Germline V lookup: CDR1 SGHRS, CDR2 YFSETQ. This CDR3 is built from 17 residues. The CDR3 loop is CASSFTTGQLPRETQYF. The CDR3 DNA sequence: TGCGCCAGCAGCTTTACTACAGGACAGCTGCCTCGGGAGACCCAGTACTTC.

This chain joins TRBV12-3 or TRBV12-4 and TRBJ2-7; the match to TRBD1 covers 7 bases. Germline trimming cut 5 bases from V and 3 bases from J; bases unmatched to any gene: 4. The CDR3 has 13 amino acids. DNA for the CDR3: TGTGCCAGCAGTAGAGGGGACAGCTACGAGCAGTACTTC. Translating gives CASSRGDSYEQYF.

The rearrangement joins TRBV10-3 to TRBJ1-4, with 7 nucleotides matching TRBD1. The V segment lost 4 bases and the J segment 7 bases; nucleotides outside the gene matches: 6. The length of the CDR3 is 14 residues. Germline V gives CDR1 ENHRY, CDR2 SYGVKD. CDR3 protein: CAISGTQGGEKLFF. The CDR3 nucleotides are TGTGCCATCAGTGGAACTCAGGGGGGTGAAAAACTGTTTTTT.

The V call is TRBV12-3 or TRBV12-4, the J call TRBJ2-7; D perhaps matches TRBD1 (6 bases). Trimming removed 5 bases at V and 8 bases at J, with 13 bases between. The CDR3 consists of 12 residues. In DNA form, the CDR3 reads TGTGCCAGCAGTGTCGATGGGGACAAGCAGTACTTC. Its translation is CASSVDGDKQYF.

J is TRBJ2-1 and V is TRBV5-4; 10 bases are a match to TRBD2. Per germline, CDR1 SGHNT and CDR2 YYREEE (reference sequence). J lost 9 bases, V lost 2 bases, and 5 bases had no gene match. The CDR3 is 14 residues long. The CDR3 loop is CASSFPSGGSEQFF. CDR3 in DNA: TGTGCCAGCAGCTTCCCTAGCGGGGGTAGTGAGCAGTTCTTC.

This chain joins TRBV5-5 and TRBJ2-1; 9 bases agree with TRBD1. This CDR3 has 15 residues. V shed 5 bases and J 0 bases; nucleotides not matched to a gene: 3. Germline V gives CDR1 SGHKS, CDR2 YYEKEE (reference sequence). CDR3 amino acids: CASSLTGGSYNEQFF. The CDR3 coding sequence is TGTGCCAGCAGTCTGACAGGGGGCTCCTACAATGAGCAGTTCTTC.

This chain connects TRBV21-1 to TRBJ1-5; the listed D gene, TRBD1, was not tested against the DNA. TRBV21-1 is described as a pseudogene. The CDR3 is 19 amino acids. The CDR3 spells CASSNGTGGPERVNQPQHF. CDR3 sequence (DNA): TGTGCCAGCAGCAACGGGACAGGTGGGCCCGAGAGGGTCAATCAGCCCCAGCATTTT.